One and the same sample provided the 10 T cell receptor beta chains below, sequenced in a study of T-cell reconstitution after alpha-beta-depleted transplantation in children. Researchers prepared the TCRbeta library using unique molecular identifiers, the study reports. TCRdb reprocessed the PCR reads with MiXCR, giving one entry per CDR3 protein. This repertoire shows over 85,000 distinct CDR3 sequences, under 9% found once; its top ten account for 15% to 20%. This sample comprised PBMCs, obtained before TCRalphabeta/CD19-depleted stem cell transplant. The receptor set was obtained from a boy aged 2 to 10 with acute lymphoblastic leukemia, due to receive a stem cell transplant.

This clonotype has ten or more counts. The V call is TRBV7-2, the J call TRBJ2-2; 8 positions agree with TRBD1. The ends lost 3 bases at V and 6 bases at J; junction bases unmatched: 3. The CDR3 extends over 14 amino acids. Germline lookup yields CDR1 SGHTA and CDR2 FQGNSA. The CDR3 DNA reads TGTGCCAGCAGCTTGCAGGGGGCGGCCGGGGAGCTGTTTTTT. The encoded protein is CASSLQGAAGELFF.

At least ten counts were recorded for this clonotype. The rearrangement joins TRBV6-5 to TRBJ2-1; D is perhaps TRBD1 or TRBD2 (5 bases each). V dropped 6 bases and J dropped 4 bases, with 22 bases sitting between them. Germline CDR1 and CDR2: MNHEY and SVGAGI. The CDR3 is made up of 17 amino acids. Here the CDR3 reads CASRTQVGASFYNEQFF. In nucleotides, the CDR3 is TGTGCCAGCAGAACTCAGGTCGGGGCCTCCTTTTACAATGAGCAGTTCTTC.

The V and J genes are TRBV10-3 and TRBJ1-5, with TRBD1 matching over 10 bases. The ends lost 10 bases at V and 5 bases at J; junction bases unmatched: 5. Germline-derived CDR1 and CDR2 are ENHRY and SYGVKD. The CDR3 has 13 residues. CDR3 sequence reads: CASGTGDDQPQHF. The CDR3 DNA is TGTGCCAGCGGGACAGGGGATGATCAGCCCCAGCATTTT.

This clonotype was counted only a few times. The rearrangement joins TRBV9 to TRBJ1-1; D may be TRBD1 (6 bases). The length of the CDR3 is 15 residues. The germline V and J ends were trimmed by 0 bases and 6 bases, with 15 bases remaining between them. Germline V gene lookup returns CDR1 SGDLS and CDR2 YYNGEE. This CDR3 reads CASSVAEGGPAEAFF. The CDR3 region has the DNA TGTGCCAGCAGCGTAGCGGAGGGGGGGCCTGCTGAAGCTTTCTTT.

This clonotype has only a few counts. The gene calls are TRBV29-1 and TRBJ2-6; possibly TRBD2 for D (5 bases). V was trimmed by 2 bases and J by 2 bases, leaving 7 bases between them. The CDR3 sequence is 14 residues long. Germline V CDR1 and CDR2: SQVTM, ANQGSEA. CDR3 sequence (DNA): TGCAGCGTTGAATCGGAGGCTGGGGCCAACGTCCTGACTTTC. It codes for CSVESEAGANVLTF.

This clonotype was observed at least ten times. The rearrangement joins TRBV29-1 to TRBJ1-1; D unresolved. This CDR3 contains 14 residues. Trimming removed 3 bases at V and 0 bases at J, with 11 bases between. The germline V gene encodes CDR1 SQVTM and CDR2 ANQGSEA. In nucleotides, the CDR3 is TGCAGCGTTGAGGCAGGAGTAATGAACACTGAAGCTTTCTTT. Protein: CSVEAGVMNTEAFF.

This clonotype showed up many times. The chain has TRBV15 and TRBJ1-4; 9 nucleotides match TRBD1. The CDR3 has 14 residues. The germline V gene encodes CDR1 LNHNV and CDR2 YYDKDF (reference sequence). V lost 4 bases to trimming and J lost 9 bases; unmatched junction nucleotides: 6. The CDR3 DNA is TGTGCCACCAGCAAGGACAGGGGAACCAAAAAACTGTTTTTT. Its translation: CATSKDRGTKKLFF.

The chain uses TRBV6-1 and TRBJ2-5, with D possibly matching TRBD2 (6 bases). The CDR3 covers 13 residues. Trimming took off 3 bases at V and 5 bases at J, with 10 bases between the two ends. The germline V gene has CDR1 MNHNS and CDR2 SASEGT. The CDR3 here is CASSERGRETQYF. The CDR3 DNA follows: TGTGCCAGCAGTGAGCGGGGTCGCGAGACCCAGTACTTC.

This chain uses TRBV2 with TRBJ1-1; D unclear. In germline, CDR1 is SNHLY, CDR2 FYNNEI. Trimming removed 6 bases from V and 1 base from J, with 12 bases in between. The CDR3 has 14 residues. CDR3 sequence reads: CASSIESSNTEAFF. CDR3 DNA sequence: TGTGCCAGCAGCATTGAAAGCTCGAACACTGAAGCTTTCTTT.

This clonotype was found a few times. The J gene is TRBJ2-2, the V gene TRBV7-9; 8 nucleotides line up with TRBD2. The trim removed 0 bases at V and 0 bases at J, leaving 3 bases unmatched. Germline V gene sequence: CDR1 SEHNR, CDR2 FQNEAQ (reference sequence). The CDR3 contains 17 residues. The CDR3 coding sequence is TGTGCCAGCAGCTTAGCAACGGGGGGGCCGAACACCGGGGAGCTGTTTTTT. Encoded protein: CASSLATGGPNTGELFF.